The 19 T cell receptor beta chains in this list originate from one sample, sequenced in a study of spatial heterogeneity in lung cancer. Overall study findings and caveats: Expanded intratumoral alpha and beta TCR counts tracked tumor mutation counts.

These TCRs' antigens remain unknown. TCRdb reprocessed the 5' RACE reads via MiXCR and lists one record per CDR3 protein. Altogether fewer than 15,000 distinct CDR3 sequences are present, around 3.2% being singletons, with the ten largest covering roughly 17%. Time point of the sample: sample taken at primary tumor resection. The specimen was lung tumor tissue, collected at surgery. The source is a male donor with early-stage non-small cell lung cancer.

This clonotype was detected many times. The chain uses TRBV10-3 and TRBJ2-5, with a tentative D call TRBD1 (5 bases). The CDR3 runs 11 residues. Germline V lookup: CDR1 ENHRY, CDR2 SYGVKD. The ends were cut back, 11 bases at V and 6 bases at J, with 13 bases in the middle. DNA for the CDR3: TGTGCCCCTAGGGGTAAGAAGACCCAGTACTTC. Its protein product is CAPRGKKTQYF.

This clonotype appeared many times. The genes are TRBV6-1 and TRBJ1-5, with D perhaps matching TRBD1 (6 bases). The CDR3 runs to 17 residues. Germline lookup yields CDR1 MNHNS and CDR2 SASEGT. Trimming took off 3 bases at V and 0 bases at J, with 15 bases between the two ends. The CDR3: CASSERTAIYSNQPQHF. DNA of the CDR3: TGTGCCAGCAGTGAGAGGACAGCGATTTATAGCAATCAGCCCCAGCATTTT.

This clonotype was detected ten times or more. This chain links TRBV2 with TRBJ2-3; a weak D match, TRBD1 (5 bases). V lost 0 bases, J lost 1 base, and 17 bases lay in between. The CDR3 has 18 residues. Germline loops: CDR1 SNHLY, CDR2 FYNNEI. The CDR3 loop reads CASSEADWAGYRTDTQYF. The DNA of the CDR3 is TGTGCCAGCAGTGAAGCGGATTGGGCAGGGTATCGCACAGATACGCAGTATTTT.

This clonotype is judged medium-sized. The chain links TRBV7-9 to TRBJ2-5; D unresolved. The V gene lost 2 bases and the J gene lost 4 bases, with 2 bases spanning the gap. The CDR3 loop spans 11 amino acids. The germline CDR1 and CDR2 sequences are SEHNR and FQNEAQ (reference sequence). The CDR3 here is CASSLLETQYF. CDR3 DNA sequence: TGTGCCAGCAGCTTACTAGAGACCCAGTACTTC.

Concerning this clonotype: This clone may be a read error of a much larger clone one base away. The chain recombines TRBV19 with TRBJ2-4; TRBD1 might be the D (5 bases). Germline loops: CDR1 LNHDA, CDR2 SQIVND (reference sequence). The CDR3 extends over 16 amino acids. The CDR3 protein is CASAIRVGEAKNMQYF. The CDR3 nucleotides read TGTGCCAGTGCGATCAGGGTGGGCGAGGCCAAAAACATGCAGTACTTC.

This clonotype was seen many times. The chain is built from TRBV6-2 or TRBV6-3 and TRBJ2-5; D unresolved. V was pared by 5 bases and J by 2 bases, with 0 bases between. The CDR3 totals 10 residues. Germline lookup yields CDR1 MNHEY and CDR2 SVGEGT. For the CDR3, the DNA is TGTGCCAGCAGTCAAGAGACCCAGTACTTC. Translation: CASSQETQYF.

As for this clonotype: With a much larger clone just one base away, this may be a read error. The chain combines TRBV7-9 with TRBJ1-1; the D gene is possibly TRBD1 (5 bases). The CDR3 covers 15 residues. From germline, CDR1 is SEHNR and CDR2 FQNEAQ (reference sequence). Trimming removed 5 bases at V and 3 bases at J, with 16 bases between. The CDR3 reads CASSGSRDLDTEAFF. In DNA, the CDR3 is TGTGCCAGCAGCGGATCCAGGGATTTGGACACTGAAGCTTTCTTT.

This clonotype was seen at least ten times. CDR3 DNA: TGTGCCATCAGTGAGGAGGGTTTCTACGAGCAGTACTTC. The encoded protein is CAISEEGFYEQYF. The V gene is TRBV10-3, the J gene TRBJ2-7, with D tentatively TRBD2 (5 bases). Trimming took 2 bases from V and 3 from J, leaving 8 bases between them. Germline V gene sequence: CDR1 ENHRY, CDR2 SYGVKD. This CDR3 region has 13 residues.

This clonotype has ten or more counts. V is TRBV4-3 and J is TRBJ2-3; unclear D gene. This CDR3 contains 15 residues. Germline V lookup: CDR1 LGHNA, CDR2 YSLEER. Trimming shortened V by 0 bases and J by 2 bases, and 9 bases separated the two germline ends. The CDR3 sequence is CASSQDQTPTDTQYF. Here the CDR3 DNA reads TGCGCCAGCAGCCAAGATCAGACCCCCACAGATACGCAGTATTTT.

This clonotype was seen ten or more times. The V call is TRBV28, the J call TRBJ2-2; 13 bases agree with TRBD2. V trimming: 2 bases; J trimming: 7 bases; junction bases outside the gene matches: 7. The germline V gene encodes CDR1 MDHEN and CDR2 SYDVKM. This CDR3 contains 17 residues. The CDR3, as DNA: TGTGCCAGCAGTTTACATCAACTAGCGGGGGGGCTCGGGGAGCTGTTTTTT. Translated, it gives CASSLHQLAGGLGELFF.

By its share, this clonotype is medium-sized. V usage is TRBV12-3 or TRBV12-4 and J usage is TRBJ2-7, with D unclear. V shed 6 bases and J shed 3 bases, with 9 bases lying between them. This CDR3 region has 12 residues. CDR3 bases: TGTGCCAGCAGCCCCTTGGGCTACGAGCAGTACTTC. This sequence encodes CASSPLGYEQYF.

This clonotype was seen at least ten times. The rearrangement links TRBV5-6 to TRBJ2-3; possibly TRBD1 or TRBD2 for D (7 bases each). CDR1 SGHDT and CDR2 YYEEEE come from the germline V gene. V was shortened by 4 bases and J by 5 bases, with 20 bases between the two germline ends. This CDR3 is built from 16 residues. CDR3 region: CASSLSGGGRGDTQYF. CDR3 DNA sequence: TGTGCCAGCAGCCTATCAGGGGGGGGCCGGGGAGATACGCAGTATTTT. The full variable domain, completed using reference TRBV5-6 and TRBJ2-3, is DAGVTQSPTHLIKTRGQQVTLRCSPKSGHDTVSWYQQALGQGPQFIFQYYEEEERQRGNFPDRFSGHQFPNYSSELNVNALLLGDSALYLCASSLSGGGRGDTQYFGPGTRLTVL.

The chain recombines TRBV2 with TRBJ2-3; D is tentatively TRBD1 or TRBD2 (6 bases each). The V end was cut by 3 bases, the J end by 3 bases, with 16 bases between. The CDR3 sequence is 16 residues long. CDR1 SNHLY and CDR2 FYNNEI come from the germline V gene. This CDR3 is CASSEFGGAPTDTQYF. As DNA, the CDR3 is TGTGCCAGCAGTGAGTTCGGGGGCGCGCCGACAGATACGCAGTATTTT.

This clonotype was detected many times. The chain's CDR3 is CASSSSEWSYNEQFF. CDR3 DNA: TGTGCCAGCAGCTCATCTGAATGGTCCTACAATGAGCAGTTCTTC. V is TRBV7-9 and J is TRBJ2-1; unclear D gene. The germline V and J ends were trimmed by 4 bases and 1 base, with 11 bases remaining between them. Germline V gives CDR1 SEHNR, CDR2 FQNEAQ (reference sequence). This CDR3 is 15 amino acids long. Together with reference TRBV7-9 and TRBJ2-1, the CDR3 gives the full variable domain: DTGVSQNPRHKITKRGQNVTFRCDPISEHNRLYWYRQTLGQGPEFLTYFQNEAQLEKSRLLSDRFSAERPKGSFSTLEIQRTEQGDSAMYLCASSSSEWSYNEQFFGPGTRLTVL.

This clonotype has just a few counts. This chain uses TRBV20-1 with TRBJ1-6, with unresolved D. Trimming cost V 4 bases and J 16 bases, with 14 bases left between them. The CDR3 loop spans 11 amino acids. CDR1 is DFQATT, CDR2 SNEGSKA, per germline (reference sequence). In nucleotides, the CDR3 is TGCAGTGCTATCTCCGGGCAGATTCTCCACTTT. It yields the protein CSAISGQILHF.

In its sample, this clonotype was seen many times. The chain carries TRBV7-7 and TRBJ2-1; D may match TRBD1 or TRBD2 (6 bases each). The germline V gene encodes CDR1 SSHAT and CDR2 FNYEAQ (reference sequence). CDR3 length: 11 amino acids. The CDR3 region has the DNA TGTGCTAGCGGATACGGGGACATGGAGTTCTTC. Amino acid sequence: CASGYGDMEFF.

This clonotype was recorded many times. The chain recombines TRBV28 with TRBJ2-7, with D tentatively TRBD2 (6 bases). Germline loops: CDR1 MDHEN, CDR2 SYDVKM. The CDR3 runs to 13 residues. The V and J ends lost 3 bases and 3 bases respectively, with 9 bases between them. CDR3 nucleotides: TGTGCCAGCAGTTTGGAGGGGAGCTACGAGCAGTACTTC. As protein: CASSLEGSYEQYF.

This clonotype was recorded at least ten times. The chain couples TRBV2 to TRBJ2-1, with D possibly being TRBD1 (6 bases). V was trimmed by 7 bases and J by 6 bases, leaving 19 bases between them. The CDR3 is 15 residues long. Germline V gene sequence: CDR1 SNHLY, CDR2 FYNNEI. CDR3 sequence reads: CASIDLRGGINEQFF. In nucleotides, the CDR3 is TGTGCCAGCATTGACCTCAGGGGCGGAATCAATGAGCAGTTCTTC.

The sample holds many counts of this clonotype. The V call is TRBV27, the J call TRBJ1-6; unclear D gene. The CDR3 has 15 residues. V was cut by 7 bases and J by 2 bases, with 12 bases left in between. From germline, CDR1 is MNHEY and CDR2 SMNVEV (reference sequence). The CDR3 bases are TGTGCCAGCACCGAGACCTGGGCCTATAATTCACCCCTCCACTTT. The encoded protein is CASTETWAYNSPLHF.